This TCR beta chain was sequenced for a study of graft-versus-host responses after intestinal transplantation. About the study: Recipients had multivisceral, liver-intestinal, or isolated intestinal transplants. The study gave all recipients anti-thymocyte globulin induction, then tacrolimus and steroids for about 3 years. Study-wide results and caveats: Circulating GvH clone levels at their peak were associated with HvG declines (early post-transplant). Some patients had graft-donor T cell macrochimerism. In their allografts, the ratios of graft-versus-host to host-versus-graft T cell clones were high.

The germline V gene encodes CDR1 SGHTA and CDR2 FQGNSA. There are 14 residues in the CDR3. The V segment lost 1 base and the J segment 5 bases; nucleotides outside the gene matches: 4. A remark on this clone: The antigen is unknown.

Using immunoSEQ multiplex PCR, the repertoire was profiled, and TCRdb retains in-frame clones only, with some absent. The sample includes about 88,000 clones, approximately 89% of them seen just once. Here the sequenced sample was unstimulated CD4+ T cells sorted from spleen or lymph node cells, taken before transplant. This sequence joins TRBV7-2 and TRBJ1-1; 7 nucleotides match TRBD1. The sequence came from a human donor who was the organ donor for an intestinal transplant. Here the CDR3 reads CASSLGDRTTEAFF. DNA of the CDR3: TGTGCCAGCAGCTTAGGGGACAGAACGACTGAAGCTTTCTTT.